The 18 T cell receptor beta chains listed next were all sequenced from one sample in a study of shared clonotypes between healthy human individuals. Repertoires were generated with immunoSEQ multiplex PCR, while TCRdb's copy carries only in-frame clones and drops some. Of approximately 2,200,000 clones detected, about 93% appear once; the ten largest clones hold approximately 1.7%. Only CD45RO-negative cells positively selected for CCR7 counted as naive CD8 cells, so terminally differentiated effector memory CD45RA+ cells were excluded. The sequencing sample was made of naive CD8+ T cells from PBMCs. All receptors come from a young man in good health. Some clones in this sample may be carry-over from other donors' samples.

The sample holds one count of this clone. V and J are TRBV25-1 and TRBJ2-1; D gene ambiguous. V gave up 2 bases and J gave up 8 bases, with 16 bases separating them. The CDR3 spans 15 residues. The germline CDR1 and CDR2 sequences are MGHDK and SYGVNS. CDR3 sequence reads: CASSERRGPGHEQFF. The CDR3 coding sequence is TGTGCCAGCAGTGAACGTAGAGGCCCCGGGCATGAGCAGTTCTTC.

This chain uses TRBV2 with TRBJ2-7; 8 nucleotides agree with TRBD1. The germline V gene has CDR1 SNHLY and CDR2 FYNNEI. Trimming removed 1 base from V and 2 bases from J; junction bases left unmatched: 4. The CDR3 length is 15 residues. The CDR3 DNA reads TGTGCCAGCAGTGAAGAGGACAGGGCACCCTACGAGCAGTACTTC. This translates into CASSEEDRAPYEQYF.

The chain uses TRBV4-1 and TRBJ2-5; 9 bases agree with TRBD1. This CDR3 region has 15 residues. The trim removed 3 bases at V and 5 bases at J, leaving 7 bases unmatched. Germline CDR1 and CDR2: MGHRA and YSYEKL. CDR3 bases: TGCGCCAGCAGCCAGATACAGGGGGCGGGTGAGACCCAGTACTTC. Translated, it gives CASSQIQGAGETQYF.

By sample share, this clone is large. The chain combines TRBV19 with TRBJ2-3, with TRBD1 identical over 7 bases. Looked up from germline, CDR1 is LNHDA and CDR2 is SQIVND (reference sequence). CDR3 size: 15 residues. V shed 4 bases and J 2 bases; nucleotides not matched to a gene: 6. CDR3 amino acids: CASSTRDRFTDTQYF. The CDR3 nucleotides read TGTGCCAGTAGTACCCGGGACAGATTCACAGATACGCAGTATTTT.

This chain uses TRBV13 with TRBJ2-5, with 11 bases that match TRBD1. Germline V lookup: CDR1 PRHDT, CDR2 FYEKMQ (reference sequence). Trimming took 8 bases from V and 5 from J; bases not matched to a gene: 4. The CDR3 contains 13 residues. CDR3 nucleotides: TGTGCCAGCCGGGACAGGGGGGGCGAGACCCAGTACTTC. It codes for CASRDRGGETQYF.

The chain links TRBV4-3 to TRBJ2-1; possibly TRBD2 for D (6 bases). Germline lookup yields CDR1 LGHNA and CDR2 YSLEER. The V end was cut by 1 base, the J end by 4 bases, with 8 bases between. The CDR3 runs to 14 residues. CDR3 DNA: TGCGCCAGCAGCCAAGGGAGGGTTTACAATGAGCAGTTCTTC. It encodes CASSQGRVYNEQFF.

The rearrangement links TRBV10-3 to TRBJ1-2, with D perhaps matching TRBD1 (6 bases). The CDR3 extends over 16 amino acids. Germline V lookup: CDR1 ENHRY, CDR2 SYGVKD. V gave up 2 bases and J gave up 2 bases, with 15 bases separating them. Here the CDR3 DNA reads TGTGCCATCAGTGAGACAAAGGACAGCTCCAACTATGGCTACACCTTC. Translated: CAISETKDSSNYGYTF.

This chain links TRBV7-8 with TRBJ1-4; no clear D. The CDR3 runs 17 residues. In germline, CDR1 is SGHVS, CDR2 FQNEAQ. V was cut by 5 bases and J by 8 bases, with 24 bases left in between. For the CDR3, the DNA is TGTGCCAGCAGCCAAAGACATCCCCGGACCGAGAGGGAAAAACTGTTTTTT. Protein product: CASSQRHPRTEREKLFF.

The V and J genes are TRBV4-3 and TRBJ2-4; 7 nucleotides agree with TRBD2. Losses at the gene ends were 6 bases for V and 2 bases for J; bases not matched to a gene: 7. The CDR3 has 15 residues. Germline V gene lookup returns CDR1 LGHNA and CDR2 YSLEER. CDR3 amino acids: CASSGSTSPKNIQYF. The CDR3 DNA follows: TGCGCCAGCAGTGGATCGACTAGCCCCAAAAACATTCAGTACTTC.

The genes are TRBV7-9 and TRBJ1-5, with D hard to call. The CDR3 is 14 residues long. The germline V gene has CDR1 SEHNR and CDR2 FQNEAQ (reference sequence). The ends were cut back, 3 bases at V and 6 bases at J, with 12 bases in the middle. The CDR3: CASSFSSVPQPQHF. Here the CDR3 DNA reads TGTGCCAGCAGCTTTTCCAGTGTACCTCAGCCCCAGCATTTT.

A note on this clone: This specimen includes other DNA sequences encoding the same CDR3. The chain couples TRBV19 to TRBJ2-3, with D maybe TRBD2 (6 bases). Per the germline V gene, CDR1 is LNHDA and CDR2 is SQIVND (reference sequence). CDR3 length: 15 residues. Trimming cost V 5 bases and J 0 bases, with 12 bases left between them. CDR3 protein: CASSPLASSTDTQYF. The CDR3 DNA sequence: TGTGCCAGTAGTCCGCTAGCGAGTAGCACAGATACGCAGTATTTT.

Concerning this clone itself: The sample holds other DNA sequences that translate to the same CDR3. The rearrangement links TRBV5-1 to TRBJ2-7; D gene uncertain. Trimming shortened V by 0 bases and J by 2 bases, and 6 bases separated the two germline ends. Germline lookup yields CDR1 SGHRS and CDR2 YFSETQ. CDR3 size: 13 residues. CDR3 nucleotide sequence: TGCGCCAGCAGCTTGGGCACGACCTACGAGCAGTACTTC. This codes for CASSLGTTYEQYF.

The chain carries TRBV10-3 and TRBJ2-1; no reliable D call. Germline V gene sequence: CDR1 ENHRY, CDR2 SYGVKD. This CDR3 region has 16 residues. V lost 6 bases and J 1 base, leaving 16 bases between the germline ends. CDR3 residues: CAISEITRPSYNEQFF. The CDR3 coding sequence is TGTGCCATCAGCGAAATAACCCGGCCATCCTACAATGAGCAGTTCTTC.

Of note for this clone: Other DNA sequences in this specimen translate into the identical CDR3. J is TRBJ1-1 and V is TRBV27, with D uncertain. This CDR3 is 13 amino acids long. Deletions cut 5 bases from V and 0 bases from J, with 7 bases between. The germline V gene encodes CDR1 MNHEY and CDR2 SMNVEV (reference sequence). The CDR3 DNA reads TGTGCCAGCAGTCCACGGGTGAACACTGAAGCTTTCTTT. Residues: CASSPRVNTEAFF.

The chain carries TRBV6-5 and TRBJ2-7; the D gene is possibly TRBD2 (5 bases). There are 14 residues in the CDR3. The V end was cut by 0 bases, the J end by 2 bases, with 8 bases between. Germline V gives CDR1 MNHEY, CDR2 SVGAGI. The CDR3 bases are TGTGCCAGCAGTTACTCCGGGAAAGCCTACGAGCAGTACTTC. It encodes CASSYSGKAYEQYF.

The chain links TRBV13 to TRBJ2-1; 8 positions match TRBD2. Germline-derived CDR1 and CDR2 are PRHDT and FYEKMQ (reference sequence). With 3 bases clipped from V and 4 bases from J, the junction kept 8 bases outside the gene matches. The CDR3 sequence is 16 residues long. Here the CDR3 reads CASSFPSGTSYNEQFF. For the CDR3, the DNA is TGTGCCAGCAGCTTCCCCTCCGGGACTAGTTACAATGAGCAGTTCTTC. The variable domain in full, completed from reference TRBV13 and TRBJ2-1, reads AAGVIQSPRHLIKEKRETATLKCYPIPRHDTVYWYQQGPGQDPQFLISFYEKMQSDKGSIPDRFSAQQFSDYHSELNMSSLELGDSALYFCASSFPSGTSYNEQFFGPGTRLTVL.

The chain employs TRBV10-3 and TRBJ2-1; 12 nucleotides agree with TRBD2. The CDR3 sequence is 19 residues long. Germline-derived CDR1 and CDR2 are ENHRY and SYGVKD. After removal of 4 bases from V and 4 bases from J, the junction contained 14 bases not matched to a gene. The CDR3 sequence: CAISGSGLAGPKRYNEQFF. The CDR3, as DNA: TGTGCCATCAGTGGGTCGGGACTAGCGGGCCCGAAGCGTTACAATGAGCAGTTCTTC.

The chain has TRBV5-8 and TRBJ2-7, with D hard to call. Germline assignment: CDR1 SGHTS and CDR2 YDEGEE. Trimming pared 2 bases from V and 0 bases from J, leaving 9 bases between. This CDR3 contains 14 residues. CDR3 protein: CASSFTYGSYEQYF. The DNA for the CDR3 is TGTGCCAGCAGCTTTACGTATGGCTCCTACGAGCAGTACTTC.